The T cell receptor beta chain described here comes from a study of blood T cell repertoires in COVID-19. At the level of the study: Sites in the United States, Italy and Spain provided acute and convalescent COVID-19 samples. Nucleic acid was either cDNA or gDNA, and it came from T cells, B-cell-depleted T cells, or PBMCs.

Original processing methods: Researchers report that nucleated cell counts were estimated from reference gene primer amplification. The protocol was immunoSEQ multiplex PCR, while the TCRdb copy is restricted to in-frame clones and leaves out a portion. The DNA was the basis for D and trimming; V, J and clone size are from that table. Of 35,000 to 45,000 clones in the sample, around 86% are singletons; the top ten hold 0.4%. The CDR3 covers 14 residues. Trimming left V 0 bases short and J 7 bases short, with 12 bases between. Per germline, CDR1 LGHDT and CDR2 YNNKEL (reference sequence). The chain couples TRBV3-1 (or the pseudogene TRBV3-2) to TRBJ1-2; D is uncertain. This TCR was sampled from a human donor in a cohort sampled during active COVID-19. The sequenced material came from peripheral blood. This CDR3 is CASSQDRNSGGYTF. CDR3 in DNA: TGTGCCAGCAGCCAAGATAGAAATTCGGGTGGCTACACCTTC.